These 13 T cell receptor beta chains came from one sample sequenced in a study of CD8+CD57+ T cells in acquired aplastic anemia. TCR beta VDJ combinations and CDR3 sequences were profiled from genomic DNA. Using its own MiXCR run on the reads, TCRdb lists one record per CDR3 protein. Seen here are approximately 170,000 distinct CDR3 sequences, about three fifths observed once, and the top ten hold less than 55%. The sequenced sample was sorted CD4+, CD8+, or CD8+CD57+ T cells (not recorded which) from PBMCs. The receptors derive from a human donor in good health.

This clonotype was found a few times. The chain couples TRBV19 to TRBJ1-6, with D maybe TRBD1 (5 bases). Between the trimmed V and J ends, which lost 3 bases and 10 bases, there was a span of 7 bases. The V gene's germline CDR1 is LNHDA and CDR2 SQIVND (reference sequence). The CDR3 consists of 12 residues. CDR3 protein: CASSIGASPLHF. CDR3 DNA: TGTGCCAGTAGTATTGGGGCATCACCCCTCCACTTT.

A remark on this clonotype: This clone may be a read error of a much larger clone one base away. Likely a read error: the CDR3 ends without its conserved phenylalanine or tryptophan. This rearrangement joins TRBV6-6 to TRBJ2-1; D remains unclear. The germline V gene has CDR1 MNHNY and CDR2 SVGAGI (reference sequence). The CDR3 is 14 residues long. The germline V and J ends were trimmed by 8 bases and 4 bases, with 15 bases remaining between them. CDR3 nucleotide sequence: TGTGCCAGCCTAGGAAGCGTCGGGTACAATGAGCAGTTCTCC. Translating it yields CASLGSVGYNEQFS.

Comment on this clonotype: An end of the junction differs from the germline gene, which may be a read error. This chain uses TRBV5-4 with TRBJ1-6, with D perhaps matching TRBD1 (5 bases). Germline values: CDR1 SGHNT, CDR2 YYREEE (reference sequence). CDR3 length equals 15 residues. The CDR3 loop is CASSFGDQDTSPLHF. CDR3 coding DNA: TGTGCCAGCAGCTTTGGGGACCAGGACACTTCACCTCTCCACTTT.

The chain recombines TRBV6-5 with TRBJ2-7, with D possibly TRBD1 on 6 matching bases. Deletions cut 5 bases from V and 12 bases from J, with 20 bases between. In germline, CDR1 is MNHEY, CDR2 SVGAGI. The CDR3 has 13 residues. Here the CDR3 DNA reads TGTGCCAGCAGTCAACGCGACGACAGGCCGGGGTACTTC. It yields the protein CASSQRDDRPGYF.

This clonotype came up many times. The chain uses TRBV5-1 and TRBJ2-5; D uncertain. CDR3 length equals 14 residues. CDR1 and CDR2 from the germline V gene are SGHRS and YFSETQ. V lost 0 bases and J 5 bases, leaving 11 bases between the germline ends. CDR3 protein: CASSLAVPWETQYF. The CDR3, as DNA: TGCGCCAGCAGCTTGGCGGTACCCTGGGAGACCCAGTACTTC.

This clonotype was counted a few times. The chain is built from TRBV6-1 and TRBJ1-1; the D is unclear. The V end was cut by 0 bases, the J end by 4 bases, with 6 bases between. CDR1 is MNHNS and CDR2 is SASEGT in the germline V gene. This CDR3 spans 13 amino acids. CDR3 bases: TGTGCCAGCAGTGAAGCCTCGGGCACTGAAGCTTTCTTT. Translating it yields CASSEASGTEAFF.

This rearrangement joins TRBV9 to TRBJ1-1, with D possibly TRBD1 on 5 matching bases. The V end was cut by 0 bases, the J end by 11 bases, with 14 bases between. Germline CDR1 is SGDLS and CDR2 is YYNGEE. This CDR3 has 13 residues. The DNA for the CDR3 is TGTGCCAGCAGCGTAGATGGGGGGATGGGGGCTTTCTTT. It yields the protein CASSVDGGMGAFF.

The chain joins TRBV25-1 to TRBJ2-1, with TRBD1 as a possible D gene (6 bases). Trimming stripped 5 bases from V and 13 bases from J, with 21 bases between. This CDR3 is 14 amino acids long. Germline assignment: CDR1 MGHDK and CDR2 SYGVNS. The CDR3 here is CASSYRSLGAAQFF. For the CDR3, the DNA is TGTGCCAGCAGTTATAGGTCGTTGGGGGCTGCTCAGTTCTTC.

This clonotype was counted ten times or more. The chain carries TRBV9 and TRBJ2-5; D might be TRBD2 (7 bases). Trimming took off 4 bases at V and 5 bases at J, with 15 bases between the two ends. Germline CDR1 is SGDLS and CDR2 is YYNGEE. The CDR3 is 14 residues long. The CDR3 is CASSSSGGAETQYF. The CDR3, as DNA: TGTGCCAGCAGCTCAAGTGGGGGGGCGGAGACCCAGTACTTC.

This clonotype appeared a few times. The J gene is TRBJ2-7, the V gene TRBV15; D is perhaps TRBD1 or TRBD2 (5 bases each). From germline, CDR1 is LNHNV and CDR2 YYDKDF (reference sequence). V lost 0 bases and J 3 bases, leaving 12 bases between the germline ends. The CDR3 sequence is 15 residues long. CDR3: CATSRDPGRSYEQYF. CDR3 DNA sequence: TGTGCCACCAGCAGAGATCCGGGGCGAAGCTACGAGCAGTACTTC. Looking up the rest from reference TRBV15 and TRBJ2-7 gives the full variable domain: DAMVIQNPRYQVTQFGKPVTLSCSQTLNHNVMYWYQQKSSQAPKLLFHYYDKDFNNEADTPDNFQSRRPNTSFCFLDIRSPGLGDTAMYLCATSRDPGRSYEQYFGPGTRLTVT.

On this clonotype: One junction end does not reproduce the germline sequence, and a read error may be involved. The genes are TRBV7-7 and TRBJ1-1; no reliable D call. The CDR3 is 13 amino acids. Looked up from germline, CDR1 is SSHAT and CDR2 is FNYEAQ (reference sequence). CDR3 protein: CASSTSMNTEAFF. DNA for the CDR3: TGTGCTAGCAGTACGAGCATGAACACTGAAGCTTTCTTT.

A few counts support this clonotype. V and J are TRBV30 and TRBJ2-3, with no clear D. Germline V gives CDR1 GTSNPN, CDR2 SVGIG (reference sequence). Trimming removed 0 bases from V and 6 bases from J, with 4 bases in between. CDR3 size: 11 residues. The CDR3, as DNA: TGTGCCTGGAGTGTACCGGATACGCAGTATTTT. Amino acid sequence: CAWSVPDTQYF.

The chain is built from TRBV2 and TRBJ2-1; 7 bases are a match to TRBD2. Per the germline V gene, CDR1 is SNHLY and CDR2 is FYNNEI. The CDR3 is made up of 15 amino acids. V was clipped by 6 bases and J by 6 bases; unmatched bases: 11. As DNA, the CDR3 is TGTGCCAGCAGCCTTGGACTAGGAGTGGGCAATGAGCAGTTCTTC. Residues: CASSLGLGVGNEQFF.